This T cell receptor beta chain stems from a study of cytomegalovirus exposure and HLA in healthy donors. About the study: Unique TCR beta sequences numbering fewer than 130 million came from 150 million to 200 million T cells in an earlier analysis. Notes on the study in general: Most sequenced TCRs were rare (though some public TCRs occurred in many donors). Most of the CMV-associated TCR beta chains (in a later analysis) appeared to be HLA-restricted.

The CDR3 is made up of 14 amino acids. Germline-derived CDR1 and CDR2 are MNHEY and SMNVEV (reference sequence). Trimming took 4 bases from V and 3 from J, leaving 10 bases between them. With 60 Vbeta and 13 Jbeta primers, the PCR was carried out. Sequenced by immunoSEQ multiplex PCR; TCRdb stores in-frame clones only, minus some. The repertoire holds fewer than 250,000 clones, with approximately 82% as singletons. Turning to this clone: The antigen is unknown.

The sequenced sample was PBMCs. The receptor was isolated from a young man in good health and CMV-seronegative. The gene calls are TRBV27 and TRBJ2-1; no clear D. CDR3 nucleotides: TGTGCCAGCAGTTATCGTACCGGCTACAATGAGCAGTTCTTC. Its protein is CASSYRTGYNEQFF.